Listed below are T cell receptor beta chains from one sample, sequenced in a study of blood T cell repertoires in COVID-19. Sequencing used immunoSEQ multiplex PCR; TCRdb keeps in-frame clones, though not all of them. The table includes over 100,000 clones, approximately 90% detected once. The sample comprised peripheral blood. All receptors derive from a man in his fifties with acute or convalescent COVID-19. Each CDR3 is given with its conserved first and last residue. Each record gives: D gene, J gene, V gene, CDR3 protein. A D gene is named only where the DNA matches it firmly.

D gene: -; J gene: TRBJ1-1; V gene: TRBV5-1; CDR3 protein: CASSPLVGGEAEAFF
D gene: -; J gene: TRBJ1-1; V gene: TRBV13; CDR3 protein: CASSLQSNTEAFF
D gene: -; J gene: TRBJ2-1; V gene: TRBV7-9; CDR3 protein: CASSEGVYNEQFF
D gene: -; J gene: TRBJ2-7; V gene: TRBV5-5; CDR3 protein: CASSLAGTSYEQYF
D gene: TRBD2; J gene: TRBJ2-3; V gene: TRBV6-4; CDR3 protein: CASSTSGGATDTQYF
D gene: -; J gene: TRBJ2-4; V gene: TRBV5-4; CDR3 protein: CAFGSTAKNIQYF
D gene: -; J gene: TRBJ1-2; V gene: TRBV12-3/TRBV12-4; CDR3 protein: CASSLRAYYGYTF
D gene: TRBD1; J gene: TRBJ1-2; V gene: TRBV12-3/TRBV12-4; CDR3 protein: CASTYDRGGGYTF
D gene: TRBD1; J gene: TRBJ2-7; V gene: TRBV6-4; CDR3 protein: CASSDPRTGIYEQYF
D gene: -; J gene: TRBJ1-6; V gene: TRBV30; CDR3 protein: CAWNFYESPLHF
D gene: -; J gene: TRBJ1-2; V gene: TRBV5-5; CDR3 protein: CASRLLTGLTNYGYTF
D gene: -; J gene: TRBJ1-6; V gene: TRBV14; CDR3 protein: CASSQVEVPNSPLHF
D gene: TRBD2; J gene: TRBJ2-2; V gene: TRBV4-1; CDR3 protein: CASSPGLARTGELFF
D gene: TRBD1; J gene: TRBJ1-5; V gene: TRBV12-5; CDR3 protein: CASGLMTGEFDQPQHF
D gene: -; J gene: TRBJ1-1; V gene: TRBV28; CDR3 protein: CASSPGAGGNTEAFF
D gene: -; J gene: TRBJ2-1; V gene: TRBV5-4; CDR3 protein: CASKRRGGINEQFF
D gene: TRBD1; J gene: TRBJ2-1; V gene: TRBV18; CDR3 protein: CASSRDRATGYNEQFF
D gene: TRBD1; J gene: TRBJ1-2; V gene: TRBV5-1; CDR3 protein: CASSLEQGMIPVGYTF
D gene: -; J gene: TRBJ1-1; V gene: TRBV7-9; CDR3 protein: CASKRPGSNTEAFF
D gene: -; J gene: TRBJ2-7; V gene: TRBV7-2; CDR3 protein: CASKADRFVYEQYF
D gene: -; J gene: TRBJ2-7; V gene: TRBV5-6; CDR3 protein: CASSNRDNGYEQYF
D gene: TRBD1; J gene: TRBJ1-4; V gene: TRBV27; CDR3 protein: CASSRWSTGGDEKLFF
D gene: TRBD2; J gene: TRBJ2-2; V gene: TRBV11-3; CDR3 protein: CASSPSGGAVGELFF
D gene: -; J gene: TRBJ1-5; V gene: TRBV28; CDR3 protein: CASRGEDQPQHF